This is a list of T cell receptor beta chains from one sample in a study of cytomegalovirus exposure and HLA in healthy donors. Libraries were prepared by immunoSEQ multiplex PCR; TCRdb keeps only in-frame clonotypes and omits some of them. The sample contains about 130,000 clones, around 84% of which appear only once. Sequencing was performed on PBMCs. The receptors were gathered from a man aged 50 or older in good health and CMV-seronegative. The CDR3 runs from the conserved cysteine through the conserved F or W. The D gene is left open where the match is weak. Clone size is shown for a subset of rows, as once, few, many or a class of expanded clone.

cdr3_aa,cdr3_nt,v_call,j_call,clone_size,d_call
CASRPVGGRYNEQFF,TGCGCCAGCCGACCCGTCGGGGGTCGCTACAATGAGCAGTTCTTC,TRBV4-1,TRBJ2-1,-,-
CSARAYTEAFF,TGCAGTGCTAGAGCTTACACTGAAGCTTTCTTT,TRBV20-1,TRBJ1-1,few,-
CASSEGLAGELFF,TGTGCCAGCAGTGAAGGGCTAGCGGGGGAGCTGTTTTTT,TRBV25-1,TRBJ2-2,-,-
CASSTGQGFYSDTEAFF,TGCGCCAGCAGCACGGGACAGGGGTTTTATAGTGACACTGAAGCTTTCTTT,TRBV5-1,TRBJ1-1,-,TRBD1
CASSQIPGQGNYEQYF,TGTGCCAGCTCACAAATCCCGGGACAGGGTAACTACGAGCAGTACTTC,TRBV18,TRBJ2-7,-,TRBD1
CASSGQAGNQPQHF,TGTGCCAGCAGTGGACAGGCTGGGAATCAGCCCCAGCATTTT,TRBV2,TRBJ1-5,-,-
CSVATEGYEQYF,TGCAGCGTTGCGACGGAGGGATACGAGCAGTACTTC,TRBV29-1,TRBJ2-7,-,-
CASSFKMNTEAFF,TGTGCCAGCAGCTTTAAAATGAACACTGAAGCTTTCTTT,TRBV11-3,TRBJ1-1,-,-
CSVGKGTNEQFF,TGCAGCGTTGGGAAAGGGACAAATGAGCAGTTCTTC,TRBV29-1,TRBJ2-1,-,-
CASSRTSGRYNEQFF,TGTGCCAGCAGCCGGACTAGCGGGCGATACAATGAGCAGTTCTTC,TRBV6-5,TRBJ2-1,-,TRBD2
CASSEAPGEGAQHF,TGTGCCAGCAGTGAAGCCCCGGGGGAGGGTGCCCAGCATTTT,TRBV6-1,TRBJ1-5,-,-
CASSFGTGVGETQYF,TGTGCCAGCAGCTTCGGGACAGGGGTGGGAGAGACCCAGTACTTC,TRBV11-2,TRBJ2-5,-,TRBD1
CASRAPGTVDQPQHF,TGTGCCAGCAGAGCTCCCGGGACAGTAGATCAGCCCCAGCATTTT,TRBV25-1,TRBJ1-5,-,TRBD1
CASSSPGQGFSYEQYF,TGTGCCAGCAGTTCCCCGGGACAGGGGTTCTCCTACGAGCAGTACTTC,TRBV27,TRBJ2-7,once,TRBD1
CASSTEGVYYEQYF,TGTGCCAGCTCAACCGAGGGGGTTTACTACGAGCAGTACTTC,TRBV18,TRBJ2-7,-,-
CASSFVPDTQYF,TGCGCCAGCAGCTTCGTCCCAGATACGCAGTATTTT,TRBV5-1,TRBJ2-3,-,-
CASSIPAIGTDTQYF,TGTGCCAGTAGTATCCCAGCGATTGGCACAGATACGCAGTATTTT,TRBV19,TRBJ2-3,-,-
CASSQTLVRGGRDTQYF,TGCGCCAGCAGCCAAACCCTGGTAAGGGGGGGCAGAGATACGCAGTATTTT,TRBV4-1,TRBJ2-3,-,-
CASSRDSLNGYTF,TGTGCCAGCAGCAGGGACAGTTTGAATGGCTACACCTTC,TRBV7-9,TRBJ1-2,few,TRBD1
CASSHDRGPGEQYF,TGTGCCAGTAGTCATGACAGGGGTCCGGGCGAGCAGTACTTC,TRBV19,TRBJ2-7,-,TRBD1
CASSPPFGVAFF,TGTGCCAGCAGCCCCCCCTTCGGGGTGGCTTTCTTT,TRBV7-8,TRBJ1-1,once,-
CAWSIGGGADTQYF,TGTGCCTGGAGTATAGGGGGGGGTGCAGATACGCAGTATTTT,TRBV30,TRBJ2-3,-,-
CASSVGPGQQINTDGYTF,TGTGCCAGCAGTGTCGGACCGGGACAGCAAATTAATACCGATGGCTACACCTTC,TRBV6-4,TRBJ1-2,-,TRBD1